A selection of T cell receptor beta chains follows, all from one sample in a study of T cells in localized non-small cell lung cancer. The method was immunoSEQ multiplex PCR; TCRdb's version includes in-frame clones alone and lacks a portion of them. The data contain 50,000 to 60,000 clones, about 78% of them singletons. Sample: PBMCs, taken before any cancer treatment. These TCRs come from a woman between 35 and 70 years old with stage II lung adenocarcinoma. CDR3s include the opening cysteine and the closing phenylalanine or tryptophan. D genes are given only for firm matches. Not all rows give a size; the values are once, few, many and, for expanded clones, a class.

>-|TRBV28|TRBJ1-1|-
CASRVGSWSRTEAFF
TGTGCCAGCAGGGTCGGCTCATGGAGCCGCACTGAAGCTTTCTTT
>TRBD1|TRBV5-4|TRBJ1-2|-
CASSLRSGQNYGYTF
TGTGCCAGCAGCTTGAGGTCGGGACAGAACTATGGCTACACCTTC
>TRBD1|TRBV7-8|TRBJ2-7|-
CASSSTGSSSYEQYF
TGTGCCAGCAGCTCGACAGGGTCTAGCTCCTACGAGCAGTACTTC
>-|TRBV5-4|TRBJ1-2|-
CASSFNQAVYGYTF
TGTGCCAGCAGCTTCAATCAGGCAGTTTATGGCTACACCTTC
>-|TRBV18|TRBJ1-1|-
CASSIGQSNTEAFF
TGTGCCAGCTCAATCGGACAGTCGAACACTGAAGCTTTCTTT
>TRBD1|TRBV9|TRBJ1-5|-
CASSTGGSNQPQHF
TGTGCCAGCAGCACAGGGGGCAGCAATCAGCCCCAGCATTTT
>-|TRBV7-9|TRBJ1-2|-
CASSRVAGAGGYTF
TGTGCCAGCAGCCGTGTAGCCGGGGCGGGGGGCTACACCTTC
>TRBD1|TRBV14|TRBJ2-4|-
CASSPGTGKTKNIQYF
TGTGCCAGCAGCCCAGGGACAGGGAAAACCAAAAACATTCAGTACTTC
>-|TRBV5-1|TRBJ2-3|-
CASSPPGATDTQYF
TGCGCCAGCAGCCCTCCGGGGGCAACAGATACGCAGTATTTT
>TRBD1|TRBV4-1|TRBJ2-1|-
CASSQTGTGDLNEQFF
TGCGCCAGCAGCCAAACCGGGACAGGGGACCTCAATGAGCAGTTCTTC
>-|TRBV6-1|TRBJ1-6|-
CASRSSYNSPLHF
TGTGCCAGCAGGAGCTCCTATAATTCACCCCTCCACTTT
>TRBD1|TRBV5-1|TRBJ2-7|-
CASSETGGSSYEQYF
TGCGCCAGCAGCGAGACAGGGGGGAGCTCCTACGAGCAGTACTTC
>-|TRBV15|TRBJ2-5|-
CATSRDREETQYF
TGTGCCACCAGCAGAGACAGGGAAGAGACCCAGTACTTC
>TRBD2|TRBV28|TRBJ2-2|-
CASRSGNPNTGELFF
TGTGCCAGCAGGAGCGGGAACCCGAACACCGGGGAGCTGTTTTTT
>-|TRBV6-5|TRBJ1-6|-
CASSYSIQGSGSPLHF
TGTGCCAGCAGTTACTCGATTCAGGGTTCCGGTTCACCCCTCCACTTT
>TRBD1|TRBV2|TRBJ1-1|few
CASSQDRDTEAFF
TGTGCCAGCAGTCAGGACAGGGACACTGAAGCTTTCTTT
>-|TRBV28|TRBJ1-2|-
CASTHRGKVGSGYTF
TGTGCCAGCACCCACCGGGGGAAGGTTGGTAGCGGCTACACCTTC
>-|TRBV5-1|TRBJ2-2|-
CASSLAGTNTGELFF
TGCGCCAGCAGCTTGGCCGGAACGAACACCGGGGAGCTGTTTTTT
>-|TRBV2|TRBJ2-7|-
CASSESSGVSYEQYF
TGTGCCAGCAGTGAGTCGTCAGGGGTCTCCTACGAGCAGTACTTC
>TRBD1|TRBV2|TRBJ1-2|-
CASSDGTGGGYGYTF
TGTGCCAGCAGCGATGGGACAGGGGGCGGTTATGGCTACACCTTC
>-|TRBV29-1|TRBJ2-3|once
CSVSPSTDTQYF
TGCAGCGTTTCGCCTAGCACAGATACGCAGTATTTT
>TRBD1|TRBV6-5|TRBJ2-2|-
CASSYRGLYTGELFF
TGTGCCAGCAGTTACAGGGGGCTGTACACCGGGGAGCTGTTTTTT
>-|TRBV7-8|TRBJ2-1|-
CASSGYNEQFF
TGTGCCAGCAGCGGGTACAATGAGCAGTTCTTC
>-|TRBV7-3|TRBJ2-3|-
CASSWTVTDTQYF
TGTGCCAGCAGCTGGACAGTCACGGATACGCAGTATTTT
>TRBD2|TRBV7-3|TRBJ2-3|-
CASSLSPGLRTDTQYF
TGTGCCAGCAGCTTATCCCCGGGACTACGCACAGATACGCAGTATTTT
>TRBD1|TRBV19|TRBJ1-1|-
CASSIDVQGATEAFF
TGTGCCAGTAGTATAGACGTACAGGGGGCCACTGAAGCTTTCTTT
>-|TRBV2|TRBJ2-7|-
CASSADTYEQYF
TGTGCCAGCAGTGCAGACACCTACGAGCAGTACTTC
>-|TRBV15|TRBJ2-2|few
CATSSGGGIAGELFF
TGTGCCACCAGCAGCGGTGGGGGGATCGCCGGGGAGCTGTTTTTT
>-|TRBV9|TRBJ1-5|-
CASSVDGRWDQPQHF
TGTGCCAGCAGCGTAGATGGACGGTGGGATCAGCCCCAGCATTTT
>TRBD1|TRBV19|TRBJ1-2|-
CASSIRRDRAPTF
TGTGCCAGTAGTATACGCCGGGACAGGGCTCCCACCTTC
>-|TRBV6-1|TRBJ1-2|-
CASSEGWGGGYTF
TGTGCCAGCAGTGAAGGATGGGGAGGGGGCTACACCTTC
>-|TRBV27|TRBJ2-7|-
CASSLAGSSYEQYF
TGTGCCAGCAGTTTAGCAGGGAGCTCCTACGAGCAGTACTTC
>TRBD2|TRBV4-3|TRBJ2-3|-
CASSLTRTSGLTDTQYF
TGCGCCAGCAGCCTCACAAGGACTAGCGGGCTCACAGATACGCAGTATTTT
>TRBD2|TRBV15|TRBJ2-5|once
CATSSPTRVSGGAQTQYF
TGTGCCACCAGCAGTCCCACCCGCGTTAGCGGGGGGGCGCAGACCCAGTACTTC
>-|TRBV27|TRBJ2-6|-
CASSPPAGANVLTF
TGTGCCAGCAGTCCCCCAGCCGGGGCCAACGTCCTGACTTTC
>TRBD1|TRBV19|TRBJ1-1|-
CASSTGIARQGRPEAFF
TGTGCCAGTAGTACAGGTATCGCTCGACAGGGCCGTCCTGAAGCTTTCTTT
>TRBD1|TRBV18|TRBJ2-2|-
CASSPPEEGAAGELFF
TGTGCCAGCTCACCACCCGAAGAGGGGGCGGCCGGGGAGCTGTTTTTT
>-|TRBV7-9|TRBJ1-1|-
CASRPGGAFF
TGTGCCAGCAGGCCCGGGGGCGCTTTCTTT